This T cell receptor beta chain was identified in a study of spatial heterogeneity in lung cancer. Study-wide results and limits: Expanded alpha and beta TCR counts within tumors tracked tumor mutation counts.

TCRdb called the 5' RACE reads again in MiXCR, with one record for every CDR3 protein. The table records approximately 5,900 distinct CDR3 sequences, under 20% of them present only once. Time point denoted: sample taken at primary tumor resection. The approximately 79 donors had untreated early-stage non-small cell lung cancer. A few counts support this clonotype. The antigen remains unidentified. The material sequenced was lung tumor tissue, taken at surgery. The receptor was derived from a male donor with early-stage non-small cell lung cancer.

The CDR3 coding sequence is TGTGCCAGCAGCCAAGCGGGGGGGAAACTAGCCAAAAACATTCAGTACTTC. This gives the protein CASSQAGGKLAKNIQYF. The chain joins TRBV4-2 to TRBJ2-4, with TRBD2 matching 8 bases. CDR1 LGHNA and CDR2 YNFKEQ come from the germline V gene. The ends lost 1 base at V and 0 bases at J; junction bases unmatched: 5. The CDR3 spans 17 residues.